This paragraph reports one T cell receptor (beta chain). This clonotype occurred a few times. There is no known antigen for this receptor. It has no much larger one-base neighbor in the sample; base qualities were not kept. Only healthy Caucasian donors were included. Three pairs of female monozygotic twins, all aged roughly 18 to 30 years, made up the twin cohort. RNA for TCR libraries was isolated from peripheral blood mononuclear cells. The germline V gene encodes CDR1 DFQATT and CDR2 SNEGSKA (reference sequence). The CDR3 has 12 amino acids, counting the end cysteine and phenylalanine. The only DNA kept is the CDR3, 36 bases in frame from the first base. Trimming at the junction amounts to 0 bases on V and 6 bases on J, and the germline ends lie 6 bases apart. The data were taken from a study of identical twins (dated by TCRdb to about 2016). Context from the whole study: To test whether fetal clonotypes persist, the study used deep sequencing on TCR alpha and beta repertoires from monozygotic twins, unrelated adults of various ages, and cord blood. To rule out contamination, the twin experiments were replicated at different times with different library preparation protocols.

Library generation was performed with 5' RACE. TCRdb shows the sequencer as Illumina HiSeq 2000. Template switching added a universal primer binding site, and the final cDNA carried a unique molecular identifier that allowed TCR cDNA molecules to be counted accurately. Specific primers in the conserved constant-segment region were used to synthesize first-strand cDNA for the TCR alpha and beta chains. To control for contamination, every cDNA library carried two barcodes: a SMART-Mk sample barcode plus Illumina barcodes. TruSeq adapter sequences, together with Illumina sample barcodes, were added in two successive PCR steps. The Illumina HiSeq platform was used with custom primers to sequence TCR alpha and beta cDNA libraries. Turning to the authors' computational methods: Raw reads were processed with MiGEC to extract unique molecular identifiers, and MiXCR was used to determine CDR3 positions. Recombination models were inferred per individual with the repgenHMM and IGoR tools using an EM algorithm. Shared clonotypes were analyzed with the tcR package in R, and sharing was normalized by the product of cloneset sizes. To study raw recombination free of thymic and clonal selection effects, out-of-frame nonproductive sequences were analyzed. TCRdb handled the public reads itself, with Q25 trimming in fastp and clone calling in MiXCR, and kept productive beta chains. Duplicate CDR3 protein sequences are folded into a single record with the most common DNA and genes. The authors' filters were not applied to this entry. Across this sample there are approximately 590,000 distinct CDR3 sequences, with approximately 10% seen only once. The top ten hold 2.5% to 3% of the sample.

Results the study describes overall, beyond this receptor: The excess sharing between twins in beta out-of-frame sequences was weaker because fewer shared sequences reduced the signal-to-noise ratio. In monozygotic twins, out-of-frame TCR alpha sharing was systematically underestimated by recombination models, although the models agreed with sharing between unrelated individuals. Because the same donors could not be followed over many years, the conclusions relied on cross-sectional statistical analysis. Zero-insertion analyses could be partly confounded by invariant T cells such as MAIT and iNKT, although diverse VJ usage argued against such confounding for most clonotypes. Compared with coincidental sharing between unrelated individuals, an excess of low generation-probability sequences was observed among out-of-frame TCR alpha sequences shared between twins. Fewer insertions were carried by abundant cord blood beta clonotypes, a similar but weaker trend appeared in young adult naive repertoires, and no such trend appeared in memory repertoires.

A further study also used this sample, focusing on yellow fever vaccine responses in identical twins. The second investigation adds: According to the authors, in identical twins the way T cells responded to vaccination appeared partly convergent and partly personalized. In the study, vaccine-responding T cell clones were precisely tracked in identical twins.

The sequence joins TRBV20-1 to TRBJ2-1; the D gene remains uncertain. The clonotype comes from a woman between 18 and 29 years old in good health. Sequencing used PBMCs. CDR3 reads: CSARDWTNEQFF. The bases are TGCAGTGCTAGAGATTGGACCAATGAGCAGTTCTTC.